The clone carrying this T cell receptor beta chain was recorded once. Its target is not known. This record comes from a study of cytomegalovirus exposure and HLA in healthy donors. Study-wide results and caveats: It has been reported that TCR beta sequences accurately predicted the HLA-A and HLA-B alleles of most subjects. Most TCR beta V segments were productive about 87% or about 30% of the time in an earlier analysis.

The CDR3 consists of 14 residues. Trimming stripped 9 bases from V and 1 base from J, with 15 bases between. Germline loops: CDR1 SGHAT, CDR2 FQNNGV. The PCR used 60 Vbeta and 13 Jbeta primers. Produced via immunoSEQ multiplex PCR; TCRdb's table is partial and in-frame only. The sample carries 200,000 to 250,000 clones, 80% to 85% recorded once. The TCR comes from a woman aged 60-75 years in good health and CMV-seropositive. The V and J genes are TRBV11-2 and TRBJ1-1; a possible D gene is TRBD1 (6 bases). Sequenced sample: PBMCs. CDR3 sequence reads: CARINREPNTEAFF. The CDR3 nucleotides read TGTGCCAGGATTAACAGGGAACCGAACACTGAAGCTTTCTTT.